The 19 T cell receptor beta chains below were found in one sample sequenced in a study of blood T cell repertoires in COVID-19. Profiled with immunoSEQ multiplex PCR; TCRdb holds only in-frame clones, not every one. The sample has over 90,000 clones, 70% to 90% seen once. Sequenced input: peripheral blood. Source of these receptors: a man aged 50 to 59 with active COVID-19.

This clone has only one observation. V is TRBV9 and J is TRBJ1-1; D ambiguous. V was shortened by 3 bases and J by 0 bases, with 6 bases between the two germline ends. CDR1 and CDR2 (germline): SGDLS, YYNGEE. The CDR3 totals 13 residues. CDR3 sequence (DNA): TGTGCCAGCAGCGGCGAGGTGAACACTGAAGCTTTCTTT. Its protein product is CASSGEVNTEAFF.

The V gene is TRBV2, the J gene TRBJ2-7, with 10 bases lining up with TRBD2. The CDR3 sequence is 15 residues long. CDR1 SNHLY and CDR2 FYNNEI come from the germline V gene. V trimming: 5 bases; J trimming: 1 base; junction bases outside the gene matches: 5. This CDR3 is CASSLVLAGSYEQYF. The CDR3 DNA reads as TGTGCCAGCAGTCTAGTACTAGCGGGGTCCTACGAGCAGTACTTC.

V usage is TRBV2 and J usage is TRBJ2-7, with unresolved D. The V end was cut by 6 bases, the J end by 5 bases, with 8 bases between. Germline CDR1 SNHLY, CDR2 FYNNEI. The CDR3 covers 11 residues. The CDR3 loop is CASSPVDEQYF. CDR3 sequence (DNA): TGTGCCAGCAGCCCGGTTGACGAGCAGTACTTC.

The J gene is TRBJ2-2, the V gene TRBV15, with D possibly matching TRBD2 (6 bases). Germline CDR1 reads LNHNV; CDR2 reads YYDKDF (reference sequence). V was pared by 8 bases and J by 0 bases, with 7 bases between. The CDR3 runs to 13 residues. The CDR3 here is CATGTPNTGELFF. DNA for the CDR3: TGTGCCACCGGGACTCCGAACACCGGGGAGCTGTTTTTT.

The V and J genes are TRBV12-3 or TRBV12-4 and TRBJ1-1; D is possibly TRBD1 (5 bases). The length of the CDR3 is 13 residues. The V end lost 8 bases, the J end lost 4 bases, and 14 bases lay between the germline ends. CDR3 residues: CASLPLGGTEAFF. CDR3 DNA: TGTGCCAGCCTTCCACTCGGGGGCACTGAAGCTTTCTTT.

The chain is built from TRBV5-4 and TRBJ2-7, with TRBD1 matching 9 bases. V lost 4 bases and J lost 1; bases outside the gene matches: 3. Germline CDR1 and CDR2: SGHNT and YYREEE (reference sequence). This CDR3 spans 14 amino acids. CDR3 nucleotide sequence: TGTGCCAGCAGCCCGACAGGGGGTTCCTACGAGCAGTACTTC. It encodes CASSPTGGSYEQYF.

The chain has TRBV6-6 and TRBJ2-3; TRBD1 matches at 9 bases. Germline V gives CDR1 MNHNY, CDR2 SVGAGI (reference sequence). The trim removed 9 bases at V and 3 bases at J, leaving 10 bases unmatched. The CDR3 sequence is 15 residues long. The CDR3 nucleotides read TGTGCCAGTTTTCCACCGGGACAGGGTACAGATACGCAGTATTTT. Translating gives CASFPPGQGTDTQYF.

CDR3 protein: CASSGGQGTYEQYF. CDR3 bases: TGCGCCAGCAGCGGCGGACAGGGGACCTACGAGCAGTACTTC. The V and J genes are TRBV5-1 and TRBJ2-7; 9 bases map to TRBD1. Germline trimming cut 4 bases from V and 2 bases from J; bases unmatched to any gene: 4. Germline V gene data show CDR1 as SGHRS and CDR2 as YFSETQ. This CDR3 has 14 residues.

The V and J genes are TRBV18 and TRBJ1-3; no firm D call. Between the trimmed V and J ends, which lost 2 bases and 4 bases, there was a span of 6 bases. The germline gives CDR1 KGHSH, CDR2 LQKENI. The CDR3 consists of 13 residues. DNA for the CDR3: TGTGCCAGCTCACCAGGAGTCGGAAACACCATATATTTT. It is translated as CASSPGVGNTIYF.

The chain's CDR3 is CSVEDGSYTEAFF. CDR3 nucleotides: TGCAGCGTTGAAGATGGGAGTTACACTGAAGCTTTCTTT. The chain is built from TRBV29-1 and TRBJ1-1; no firm D call. The CDR3 length is 13 residues. Trimming cost V 0 bases and J 3 bases, with 8 bases left between them. In germline, CDR1 is SQVTM, CDR2 ANQGSEA.

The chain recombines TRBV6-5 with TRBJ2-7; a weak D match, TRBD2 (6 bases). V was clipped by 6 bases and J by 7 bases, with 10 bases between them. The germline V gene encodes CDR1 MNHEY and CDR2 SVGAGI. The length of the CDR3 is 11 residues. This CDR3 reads CASRGRGEQYF. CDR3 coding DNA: TGTGCCAGCAGGGGCCGGGGGGAGCAGTACTTC.

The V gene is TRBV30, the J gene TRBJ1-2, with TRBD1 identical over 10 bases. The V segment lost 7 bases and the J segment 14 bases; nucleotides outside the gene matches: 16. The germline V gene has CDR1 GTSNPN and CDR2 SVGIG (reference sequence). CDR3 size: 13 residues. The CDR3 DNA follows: TGTGCCTCCTTTTCGGGACAGGGGTCGTGGGGGACCTTC. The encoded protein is CASFSGQGSWGTF. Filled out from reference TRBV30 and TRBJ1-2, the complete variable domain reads SQTIHQWPATLVQPVGSPLSLECTVEGTSNPNLYWYRQAAGRGLQLLFYSVGIGQISSEVPQNLSASRPQDRQFILSSKKLLLSDSGFYLCASFSGQGSWGTFGSGTRLTVV.

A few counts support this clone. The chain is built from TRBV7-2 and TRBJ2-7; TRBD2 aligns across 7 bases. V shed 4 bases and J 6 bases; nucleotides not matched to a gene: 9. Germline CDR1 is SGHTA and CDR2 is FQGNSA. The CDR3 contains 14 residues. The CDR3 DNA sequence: TGTGCCAGCAGCTCGAAATCGGGGGGTTCCGAGCAGTACTTC. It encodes CASSSKSGGSEQYF.

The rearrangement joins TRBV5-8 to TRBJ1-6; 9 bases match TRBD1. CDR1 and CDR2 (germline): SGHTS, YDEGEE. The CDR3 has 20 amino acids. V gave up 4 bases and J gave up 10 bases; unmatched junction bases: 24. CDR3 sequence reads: CASSKNFGTGLNRAKSPLHF. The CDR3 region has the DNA TGTGCCAGCAGCAAGAACTTCGGGACAGGGTTGAACAGGGCGAAGTCACCCCTCCACTTT.

Written as DNA, the CDR3 is TGTGCCAGCAGCTCCCTGACTAGCCCTGAGCAGTTCTTC. Its protein is CASSSLTSPEQFF. The rearrangement uses TRBV5-4 and TRBJ2-1; 7 nucleotides agree with TRBD2. Germline CDR1 reads SGHNT; CDR2 reads YYREEE (reference sequence). V lost 3 bases and J lost 9; bases outside the gene matches: 6. There are 13 residues in the CDR3.

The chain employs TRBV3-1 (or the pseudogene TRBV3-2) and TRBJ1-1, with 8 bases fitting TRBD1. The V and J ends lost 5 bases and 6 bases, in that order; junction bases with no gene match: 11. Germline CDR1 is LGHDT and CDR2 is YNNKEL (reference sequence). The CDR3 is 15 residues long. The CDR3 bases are TGTGCCAGCAGCTACTTACCGGGACAGGACTCTGAAGCTTTCTTT. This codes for CASSYLPGQDSEAFF.

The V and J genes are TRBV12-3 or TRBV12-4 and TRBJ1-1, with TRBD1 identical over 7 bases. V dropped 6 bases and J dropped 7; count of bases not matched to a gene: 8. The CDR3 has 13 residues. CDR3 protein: CASRYDRAGEAFF. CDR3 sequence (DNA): TGTGCCAGCAGATACGACAGGGCGGGTGAAGCTTTCTTT.

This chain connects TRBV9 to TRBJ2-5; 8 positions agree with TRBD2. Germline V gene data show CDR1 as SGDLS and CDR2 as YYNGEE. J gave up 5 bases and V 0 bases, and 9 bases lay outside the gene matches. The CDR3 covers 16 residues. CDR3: CASSVGTSPGMETQYF. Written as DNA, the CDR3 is TGTGCCAGCAGCGTAGGGACTAGCCCGGGGATGGAGACCCAGTACTTC.

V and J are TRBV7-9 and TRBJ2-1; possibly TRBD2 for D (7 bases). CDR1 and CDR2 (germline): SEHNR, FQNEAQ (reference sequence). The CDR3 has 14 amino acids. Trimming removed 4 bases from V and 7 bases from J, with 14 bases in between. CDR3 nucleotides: TGTGCCAGCAGCTCAAAGGGGGGGCCTAATGAGCAGTTCTTC. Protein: CASSSKGGPNEQFF.